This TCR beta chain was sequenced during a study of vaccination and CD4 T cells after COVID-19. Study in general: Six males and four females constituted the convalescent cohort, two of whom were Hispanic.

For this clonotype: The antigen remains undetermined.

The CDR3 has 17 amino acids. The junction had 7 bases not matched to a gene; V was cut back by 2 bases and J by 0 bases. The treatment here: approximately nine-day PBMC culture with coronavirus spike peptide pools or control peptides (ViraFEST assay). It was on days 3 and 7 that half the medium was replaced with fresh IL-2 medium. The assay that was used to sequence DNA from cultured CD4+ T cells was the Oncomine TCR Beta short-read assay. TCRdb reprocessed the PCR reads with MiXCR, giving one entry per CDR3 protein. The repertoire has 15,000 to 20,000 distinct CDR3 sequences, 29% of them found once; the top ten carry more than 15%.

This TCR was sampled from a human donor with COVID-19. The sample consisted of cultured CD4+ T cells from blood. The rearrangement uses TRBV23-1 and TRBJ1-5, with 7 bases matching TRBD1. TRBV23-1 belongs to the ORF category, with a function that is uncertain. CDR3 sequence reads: CASSQDRVGTSNQPQHF. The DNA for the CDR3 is TGCGCCAGCAGTCAAGACAGGGTGGGGACTAGCAATCAGCCCCAGCATTTT.